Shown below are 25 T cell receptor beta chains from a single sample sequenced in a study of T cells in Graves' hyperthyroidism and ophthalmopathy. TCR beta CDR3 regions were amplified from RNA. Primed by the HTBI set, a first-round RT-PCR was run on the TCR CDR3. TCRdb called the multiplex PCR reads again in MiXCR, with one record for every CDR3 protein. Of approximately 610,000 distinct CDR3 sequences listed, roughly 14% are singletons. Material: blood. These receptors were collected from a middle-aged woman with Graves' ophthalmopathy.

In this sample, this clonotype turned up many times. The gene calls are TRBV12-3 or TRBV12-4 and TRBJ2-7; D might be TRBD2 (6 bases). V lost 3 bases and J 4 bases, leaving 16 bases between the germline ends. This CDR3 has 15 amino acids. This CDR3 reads CASSLRRERGYEQYF. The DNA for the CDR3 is TGTGCCAGCAGTTTGCGGAGGGAAAGGGGTTACGAGCAGTACTTC.

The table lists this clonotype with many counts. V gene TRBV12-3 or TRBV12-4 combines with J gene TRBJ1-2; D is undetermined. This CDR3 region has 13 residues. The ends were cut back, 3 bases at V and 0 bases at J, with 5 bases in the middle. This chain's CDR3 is CASSFSTNYGYTF. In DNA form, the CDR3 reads TGTGCCAGCAGTTTTAGTACTAACTATGGCTACACCTTC.

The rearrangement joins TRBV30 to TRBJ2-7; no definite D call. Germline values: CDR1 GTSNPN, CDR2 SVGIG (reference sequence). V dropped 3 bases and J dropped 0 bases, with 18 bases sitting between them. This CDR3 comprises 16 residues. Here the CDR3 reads CAWSARAAHPSYEQYF. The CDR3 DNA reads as TGTGCCTGGAGCGCGCGCGCGGCCCACCCCTCCTACGAGCAGTACTTC. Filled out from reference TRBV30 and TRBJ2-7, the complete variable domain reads SQTIHQWPATLVQPVGSPLSLECTVEGTSNPNLYWYRQAAGRGLQLLFYSVGIGQISSEVPQNLSASRPQDRQFILSSKKLLLSDSGFYLCAWSARAAHPSYEQYFGPGTRLTVT.

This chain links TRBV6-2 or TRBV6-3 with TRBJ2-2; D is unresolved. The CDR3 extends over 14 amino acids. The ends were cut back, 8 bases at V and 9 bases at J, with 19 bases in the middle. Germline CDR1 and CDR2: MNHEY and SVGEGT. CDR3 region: CASCLTYGIWELFF. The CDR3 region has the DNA TGTGCCAGCTGTTTGACCTATGGGATCTGGGAGCTGTTTTTT.

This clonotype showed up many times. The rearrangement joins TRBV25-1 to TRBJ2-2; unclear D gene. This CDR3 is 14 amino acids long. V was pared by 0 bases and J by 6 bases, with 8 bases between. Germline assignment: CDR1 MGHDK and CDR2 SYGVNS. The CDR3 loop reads CASSEYLTPGELFF. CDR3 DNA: TGTGCCAGCAGTGAATACTTGACCCCCGGGGAGCTGTTTTTT.

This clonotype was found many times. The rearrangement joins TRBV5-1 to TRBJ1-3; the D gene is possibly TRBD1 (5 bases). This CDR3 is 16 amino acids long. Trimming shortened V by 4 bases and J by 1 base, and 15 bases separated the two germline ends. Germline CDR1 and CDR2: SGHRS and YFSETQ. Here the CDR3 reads CASSEEMQGSGNTIYF. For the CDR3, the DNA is TGCGCCAGCAGCGAAGAGATGCAGGGTTCTGGAAACACCATATATTTT.

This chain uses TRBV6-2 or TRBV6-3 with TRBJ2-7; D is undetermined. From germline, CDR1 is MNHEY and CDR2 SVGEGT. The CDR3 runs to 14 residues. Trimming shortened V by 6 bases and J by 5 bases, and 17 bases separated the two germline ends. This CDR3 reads CASSQDPGADEQYF. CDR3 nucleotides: TGTGCCAGCAGCCAAGATCCGGGCGCGGACGAGCAGTACTTC.

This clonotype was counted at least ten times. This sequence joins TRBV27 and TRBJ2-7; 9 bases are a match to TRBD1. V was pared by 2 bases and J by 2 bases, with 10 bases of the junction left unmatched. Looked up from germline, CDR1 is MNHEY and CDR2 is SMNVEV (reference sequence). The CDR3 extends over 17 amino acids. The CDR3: CASSLGVRGQGTYEQYF. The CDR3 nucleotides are TGTGCCAGCAGTTTAGGGGTTAGGGGACAGGGCACCTACGAGCAGTACTTC.

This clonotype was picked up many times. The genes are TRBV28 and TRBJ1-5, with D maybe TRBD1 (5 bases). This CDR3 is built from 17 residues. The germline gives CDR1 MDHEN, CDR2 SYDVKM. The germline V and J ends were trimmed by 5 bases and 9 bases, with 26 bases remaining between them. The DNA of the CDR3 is TGTGCCAGCAGTCACCCAGTCCCCGGGACCGGCGATAGGCCCCAGCATTTT. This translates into CASSHPVPGTGDRPQHF.

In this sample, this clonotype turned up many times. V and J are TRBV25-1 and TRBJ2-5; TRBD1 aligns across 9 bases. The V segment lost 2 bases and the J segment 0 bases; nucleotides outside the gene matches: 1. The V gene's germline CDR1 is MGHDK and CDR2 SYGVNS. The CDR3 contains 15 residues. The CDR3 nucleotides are TGTGCCAGCAGTGAAGACAGGGGGTACCAAGAGACCCAGTACTTC. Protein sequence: CASSEDRGYQETQYF.

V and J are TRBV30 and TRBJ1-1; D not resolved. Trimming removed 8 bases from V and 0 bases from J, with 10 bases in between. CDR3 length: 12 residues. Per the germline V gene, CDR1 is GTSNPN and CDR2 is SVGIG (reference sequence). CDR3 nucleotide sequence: TGTGCCAGCTTTAATTTGAACACTGAAGCTTTCTTT. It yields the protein CASFNLNTEAFF.

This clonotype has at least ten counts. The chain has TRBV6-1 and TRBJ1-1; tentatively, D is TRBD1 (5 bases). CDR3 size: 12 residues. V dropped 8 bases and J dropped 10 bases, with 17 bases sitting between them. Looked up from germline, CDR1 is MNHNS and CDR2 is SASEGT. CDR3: CASGGRGWGAFF. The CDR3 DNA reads TGTGCCAGCGGGGGTCGGGGTTGGGGAGCTTTCTTT.

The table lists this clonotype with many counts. The CDR3 protein is CASSFNLQPKEQYF. The DNA of the CDR3 is TGTGCCAGCAGTTTCAATCTCCAACCCAAAGAGCAGTACTTC. The chain joins TRBV28 to TRBJ2-7; no reliable D call. The CDR3 consists of 14 residues. Germline V gene sequence: CDR1 MDHEN, CDR2 SYDVKM. The V end was cut by 3 bases, the J end by 7 bases, with 16 bases between.

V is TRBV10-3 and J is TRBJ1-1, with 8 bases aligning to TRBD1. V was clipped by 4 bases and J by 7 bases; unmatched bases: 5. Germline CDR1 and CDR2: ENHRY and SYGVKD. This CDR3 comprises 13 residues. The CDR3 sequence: CAISGQGFYEAFF. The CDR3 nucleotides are TGTGCCATCAGTGGACAGGGGTTCTATGAAGCTTTCTTT.

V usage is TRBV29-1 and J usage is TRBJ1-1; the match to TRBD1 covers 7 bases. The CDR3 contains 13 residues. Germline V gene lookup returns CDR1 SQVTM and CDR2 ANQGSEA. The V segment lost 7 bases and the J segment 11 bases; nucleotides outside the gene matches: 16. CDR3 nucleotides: TGCAGCGCCCGATTACGGGACAGCCTTAGGGCTTTCTTT. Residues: CSARLRDSLRAFF.

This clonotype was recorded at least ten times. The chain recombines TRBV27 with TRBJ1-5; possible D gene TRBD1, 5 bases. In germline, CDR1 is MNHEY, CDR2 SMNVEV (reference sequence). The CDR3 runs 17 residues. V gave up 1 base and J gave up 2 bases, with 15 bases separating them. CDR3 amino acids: CASSLWGVLAGNQPQHF. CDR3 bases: TGTGCCAGCAGTTTATGGGGGGTCCTTGCGGGCAATCAGCCCCAGCATTTT.

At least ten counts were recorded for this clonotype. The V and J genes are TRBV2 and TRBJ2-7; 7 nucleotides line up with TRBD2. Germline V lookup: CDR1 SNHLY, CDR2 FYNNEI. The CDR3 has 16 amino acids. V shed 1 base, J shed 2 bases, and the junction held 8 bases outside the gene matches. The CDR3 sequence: CASSEDARLAAYEQYF. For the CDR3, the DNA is TGTGCCAGCAGTGAAGACGCTCGTCTAGCGGCCTACGAGCAGTACTTC.

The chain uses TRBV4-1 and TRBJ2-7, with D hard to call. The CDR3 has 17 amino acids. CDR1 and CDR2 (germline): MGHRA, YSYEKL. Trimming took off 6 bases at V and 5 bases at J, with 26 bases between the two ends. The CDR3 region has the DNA TGCGCCAGCAGTAGTACCGCCGGGCCATTCCAATCAGACGAGCAGTACTTC. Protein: CASSSTAGPFQSDEQYF.

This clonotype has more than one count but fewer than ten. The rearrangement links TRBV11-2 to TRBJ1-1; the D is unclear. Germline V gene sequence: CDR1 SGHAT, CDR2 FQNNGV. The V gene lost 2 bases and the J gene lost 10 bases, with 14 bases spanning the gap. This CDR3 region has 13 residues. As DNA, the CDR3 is TGTGCCAGCAGCTTATTACTAGGGTTTGGAGCTTTCTTT. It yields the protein CASSLLLGFGAFF.

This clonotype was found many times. The CDR3 loop reads CASSLGFGSYEQYF. The CDR3 region has the DNA TGTGCCAGCAGCTTAGGCTTCGGATCCTACGAGCAGTACTTC. The rearrangement joins TRBV7-8 to TRBJ2-7; D unresolved. V shed 1 base and J shed 1 base, with 8 bases lying between them. The CDR3 covers 14 residues. Looked up from germline, CDR1 is SGHVS and CDR2 is FQNEAQ.

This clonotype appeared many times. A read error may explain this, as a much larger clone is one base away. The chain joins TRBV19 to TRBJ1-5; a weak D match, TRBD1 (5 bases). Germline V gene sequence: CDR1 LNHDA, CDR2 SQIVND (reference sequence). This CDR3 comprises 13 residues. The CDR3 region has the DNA TGTGCCAGTAGTATAGACAGGGAACAGCCCCGGCATTTT. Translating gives CASSIDREQPRHF.

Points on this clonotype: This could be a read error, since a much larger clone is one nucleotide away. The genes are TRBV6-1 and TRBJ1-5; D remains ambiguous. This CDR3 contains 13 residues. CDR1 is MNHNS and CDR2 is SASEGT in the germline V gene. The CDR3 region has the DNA TGTGCCCGCAGCCTCAATCTCGATCAGCCCCAGCATTTT. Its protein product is CARSLNLDQPQHF.

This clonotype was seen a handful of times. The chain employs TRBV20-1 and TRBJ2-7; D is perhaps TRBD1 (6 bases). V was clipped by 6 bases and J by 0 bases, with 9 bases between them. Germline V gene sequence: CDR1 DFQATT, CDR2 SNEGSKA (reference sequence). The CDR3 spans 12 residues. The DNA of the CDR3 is TGCAGTGCCCCGGGACACTCCTACGAGCAGTACTTC. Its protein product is CSAPGHSYEQYF.

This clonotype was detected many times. The CDR3 DNA reads TGTGCCAGCAGCTTAGATCGTGGGACAGACCTCCAAGAGACCCAGTACTTC. Translated, it gives CASSLDRGTDLQETQYF. The chain combines TRBV11-3 with TRBJ2-5; 7 bases align to TRBD1. The J segment lost 1 base and the V segment lost 0 bases, leaving 8 bases of the junction unmatched. The CDR3 has 17 residues. Germline CDR1 SGHNT, CDR2 YENEEA. The variable domain in full, completed from reference TRBV11-3 and TRBJ2-5, reads EAGVVQSPRYKIIEKKQPVAFWCNPISGHNTLYWYLQNLGQGPELLIRYENEEAVDDSQLPKDRFSAERLKGVDSTLKIQPAELGDSAVYLCASSLDRGTDLQETQYFGPGTRLLVL.

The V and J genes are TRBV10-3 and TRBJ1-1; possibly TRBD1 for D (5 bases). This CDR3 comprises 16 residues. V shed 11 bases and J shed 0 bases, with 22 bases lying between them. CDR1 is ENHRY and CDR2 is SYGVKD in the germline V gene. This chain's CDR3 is CAVRDRLTVMNTEAFF. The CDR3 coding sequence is TGTGCCGTCCGGGACCGTCTCACTGTAATGAACACTGAAGCTTTCTTT.